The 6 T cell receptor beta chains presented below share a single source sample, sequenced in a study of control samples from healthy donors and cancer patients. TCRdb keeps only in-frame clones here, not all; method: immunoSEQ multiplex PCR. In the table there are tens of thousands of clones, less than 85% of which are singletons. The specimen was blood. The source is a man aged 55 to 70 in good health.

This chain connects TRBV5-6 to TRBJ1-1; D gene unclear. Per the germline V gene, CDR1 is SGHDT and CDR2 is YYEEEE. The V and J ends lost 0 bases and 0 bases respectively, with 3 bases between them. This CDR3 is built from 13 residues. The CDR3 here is CASSLDLNTEAFF. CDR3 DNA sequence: TGTGCCAGCAGCTTGGACCTGAACACTGAAGCTTTCTTT.

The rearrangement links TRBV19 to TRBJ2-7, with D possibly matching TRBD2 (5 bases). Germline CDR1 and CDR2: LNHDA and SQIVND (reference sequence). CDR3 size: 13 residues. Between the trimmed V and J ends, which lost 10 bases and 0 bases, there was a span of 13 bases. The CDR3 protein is CATLEGNSYEQYF. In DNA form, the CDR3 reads TGTGCCACCCTCGAGGGAAACTCCTACGAGCAGTACTTC.

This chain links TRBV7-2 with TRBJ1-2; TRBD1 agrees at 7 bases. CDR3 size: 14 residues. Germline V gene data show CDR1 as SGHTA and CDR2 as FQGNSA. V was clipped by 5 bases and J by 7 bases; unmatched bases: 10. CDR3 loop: CASSPRQGTLGYTF. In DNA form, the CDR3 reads TGTGCCAGCAGCCCTCGACAGGGAACCCTTGGCTACACCTTC.

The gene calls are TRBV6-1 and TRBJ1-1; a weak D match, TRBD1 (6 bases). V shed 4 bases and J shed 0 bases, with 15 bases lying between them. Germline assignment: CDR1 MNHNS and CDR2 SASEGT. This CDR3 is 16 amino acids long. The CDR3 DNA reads TGTGCCAGCAGTGGGGTGAGGGGGACCCTGAACACTGAAGCTTTCTTT. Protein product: CASSGVRGTLNTEAFF.

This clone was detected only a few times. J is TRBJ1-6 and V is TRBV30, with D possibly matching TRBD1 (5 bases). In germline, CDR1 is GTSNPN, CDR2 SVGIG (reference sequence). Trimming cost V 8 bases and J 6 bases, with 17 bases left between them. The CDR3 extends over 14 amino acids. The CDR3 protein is CAVDGGMGNSPLHF. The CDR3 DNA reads TGTGCCGTGGACGGGGGAATGGGTAATTCACCCCTCCACTTT.

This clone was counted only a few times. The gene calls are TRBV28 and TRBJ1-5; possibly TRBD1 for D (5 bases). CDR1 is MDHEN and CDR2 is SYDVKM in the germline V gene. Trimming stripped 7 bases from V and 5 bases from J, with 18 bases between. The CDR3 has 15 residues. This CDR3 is CASTIWGKGDQPQHF. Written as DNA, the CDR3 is TGTGCCAGCACCATATGGGGGAAGGGCGATCAGCCCCAGCATTTT.